Listed here are 21 T cell receptor beta chains from one sample, sequenced in a study of blood T cells in healthy people across ages. Primed by a sample-barcoded 5' primer and a J-beta primer mix, a second PCR proceeded for 7 to 11 cycles. Each CDR3 protein gets one entry after TCRdb re-called the 5' RACE reads with MiXCR. Counted here are roughly 1.5 million distinct CDR3 sequences, less than 45% occurring once; the ten biggest clones make up more than 4%. The sample was blood. The receptors shown here come from a woman between 18 and 30 years old in good health.

The genes are TRBV6-2 or TRBV6-3 and TRBJ2-3; 15 bases fit TRBD2. Trimming at V came to 5 bases and at J to 5 bases, leaving 5 bases not matched to a gene. The CDR3 contains 16 residues. Looked up from germline, CDR1 is MNHEY and CDR2 is SVGEGT. CDR3 loop: CASSRTSGGALDTQYF. For the CDR3, the DNA is TGTGCCAGCAGTAGGACTAGCGGGGGGGCCTTAGATACGCAGTATTTT.

The J gene is TRBJ2-1, the V gene TRBV7-9, with D possibly being TRBD1 (6 bases). CDR3 size: 15 residues. Per the germline V gene, CDR1 is SEHNR and CDR2 is FQNEAQ (reference sequence). Trimming removed 5 bases from V and 1 base from J, with 12 bases in between. CDR3 bases: TGTGCCAGCAGCCCCGCGCAGGGGTCCTACAATGAGCAGTTCTTC. It translates to CASSPAQGSYNEQFF.

The V call is TRBV11-2, the J call TRBJ1-2, with D unresolved. Deletions cut 5 bases from V and 0 bases from J, with 10 bases between. The CDR3 has 14 amino acids. Germline V gene lookup returns CDR1 SGHAT and CDR2 FQNNGV. The CDR3 nucleotides are TGTGCCAGCAGCCGGCTAATAACTAACTATGGCTACACCTTC. The encoded protein is CASSRLITNYGYTF.

The chain is built from TRBV28 and TRBJ1-6; D is possibly TRBD1 (5 bases). The V end lost 7 bases, the J end lost 8 bases, and 9 bases lay between the germline ends. The CDR3 runs to 12 residues. Germline V lookup: CDR1 MDHEN, CDR2 SYDVKM. DNA of the CDR3: TGTGCCAGCAATTCAGGGCATTCACCCCTCCACTTT. It translates to CASNSGHSPLHF.

V gene TRBV6-5 combines with J gene TRBJ1-6; D is undetermined. Germline CDR1 is MNHEY and CDR2 is SVGAGI. Trimming stripped 5 bases from V and 7 bases from J, with 15 bases between. This CDR3 has 15 residues. DNA of the CDR3: TGTGCCAGCAGTCCCCAGCGGGGATGGAATTCACCCCTCCACTTT. Amino acids: CASSPQRGWNSPLHF.

This chain's CDR3 is CATSSGGYGYTF. The DNA for the CDR3 is TGTGCCACCAGCAGCGGCGGCTATGGCTACACCTTC. V and J are TRBV15 and TRBJ1-2; D is undetermined. Per the germline V gene, CDR1 is LNHNV and CDR2 is YYDKDF (reference sequence). The CDR3 length is 12 residues. Trimming cost V 3 bases and J 4 bases, with 6 bases left between them. Looking up the rest from reference TRBV15 and TRBJ1-2 gives the full variable domain: DAMVIQNPRYQVTQFGKPVTLSCSQTLNHNVMYWYQQKSSQAPKLLFHYYDKDFNNEADTPDNFQSRRPNTSFCFLDIRSPGLGDTAMYLCATSSGGYGYTFGSGTRLTVV.

The J gene is TRBJ2-5, the V gene TRBV20-1, with 10 bases identical to TRBD2. The CDR3 contains 16 residues. Looked up from germline, CDR1 is DFQATT and CDR2 is SNEGSKA (reference sequence). With 3 bases clipped from V and 11 bases from J, the junction kept 18 bases outside the gene matches. Written as DNA, the CDR3 is TGCAGTGCTAGTTTGGATTGGGCGAGCGGGAGGGGTGAGCAGTACTTC. Protein sequence: CSASLDWASGRGEQYF.

Only a few counts were recorded for this clonotype. This rearrangement joins TRBV5-1 to TRBJ1-1; no definite D call. CDR1 and CDR2 (germline): SGHRS, YFSETQ. This CDR3 region has 13 residues. Trimming shortened V by 0 bases and J by 4 bases, and 7 bases separated the two germline ends. CDR3 in DNA: TGCGCCAGCAGCTTGGATGCGGGCACTGAAGCTTTCTTT. The encoded protein is CASSLDAGTEAFF.

This clonotype was detected once. The chain carries TRBV16 and TRBJ1-5; possibly TRBD1 for D (5 bases). The CDR3 spans 13 residues. With 3 bases removed from V and 6 bases from J, the gap between germline ends came to 9 bases. Germline lookup yields CDR1 KGHSY and CDR2 FQNENV. Written as DNA, the CDR3 is TGTGCCAGCAGCCAGTGGGGCTCTCAGCCCCAGCATTTT. It yields the protein CASSQWGSQPQHF.

This clonotype has just one count. The V and J genes are TRBV20-1 and TRBJ2-3; D is perhaps TRBD2 (5 bases). V lost 3 bases to trimming and J lost 0 bases, with 22 bases between them. The CDR3 is 18 residues long. Germline V gene lookup returns CDR1 DFQATT and CDR2 SNEGSKA (reference sequence). The CDR3, as DNA: TGCAGTGCTAGGACCTCAGAGGGCGTGCGGGTTAGCACAGATACGCAGTATTTT. It is translated as CSARTSEGVRVSTDTQYF.

This clonotype was counted a few times. The chain employs TRBV20-1 and TRBJ2-5; no definite D call. CDR3 length: 13 amino acids. Germline V CDR1 and CDR2: DFQATT, SNEGSKA (reference sequence). The V end was cut by 3 bases, the J end by 2 bases, with 10 bases between. The CDR3 sequence is CSARLPPQETQYF. In nucleotides, the CDR3 is TGCAGTGCTAGGCTCCCCCCTCAAGAGACCCAGTACTTC.

This clonotype came up a few times. This chain connects TRBV5-1 to TRBJ1-2; D is unclear. The V gene's germline CDR1 is SGHRS and CDR2 YFSETQ. Trimming took 0 bases from V and 6 from J, leaving 18 bases between them. This CDR3 has 16 amino acids. CDR3 amino acids: CASSLEEVSSTDGYTF. The DNA of the CDR3 is TGCGCCAGCAGCTTGGAAGAGGTCAGCTCCACGGATGGCTACACCTTC.

This clonotype was seen a handful of times. This rearrangement joins TRBV7-2 to TRBJ1-1; D gene uncertain. Between the trimmed V and J ends, which lost 5 bases and 5 bases, there was a span of 15 bases. The V gene's germline CDR1 is SGHTA and CDR2 FQGNSA. This CDR3 is built from 14 residues. In DNA, the CDR3 is TGTGCCAGCAGCCAGGACCGGGGAGTTACTGAAGCTTTCTTT. Translation gives CASSQDRGVTEAFF.

The rearrangement uses TRBV2 and TRBJ2-1; 8 bases agree with TRBD2. The length of the CDR3 is 14 residues. The J segment lost 3 bases and the V segment lost 9 bases, leaving 7 bases of the junction unmatched. Germline V gives CDR1 SNHLY, CDR2 FYNNEI. CDR3: CASSRGGHYNEQFF. The CDR3 DNA reads as TGTGCCAGTAGTCGGGGGGGACACTACAATGAGCAGTTCTTC.

This clonotype appeared a few times. The CDR3 reads CASSPSWGMNTEAFF. CDR3 sequence (DNA): TGCGCCAGCAGCCCCTCCTGGGGGATGAACACTGAAGCTTTCTTT. V and J are TRBV4-1 and TRBJ1-1; D is perhaps TRBD1 (5 bases). The CDR3 runs to 15 residues. V gave up 4 bases and J gave up 0 bases, with 12 bases separating them. CDR1 and CDR2 from the germline V gene are MGHRA and YSYEKL.

The chain employs TRBV29-1 and TRBJ2-3, with D unclear. This CDR3 is built from 13 residues. With 4 bases removed from V and 5 bases from J, the gap between germline ends came to 13 bases. CDR1 SQVTM and CDR2 ANQGSEA come from the germline V gene. The CDR3 DNA sequence: TGCAGCGTTGGCTTAACCCTCGAAGATACGCAGTATTTT. This gives the protein CSVGLTLEDTQYF.

Only a few counts were recorded for this clonotype. The rearrangement uses TRBV11-3 and TRBJ2-7, with 7 bases aligning to TRBD1. Germline CDR1 reads SGHNT; CDR2 reads YENEEA. This CDR3 contains 13 residues. Trimming cost V 5 bases and J 2 bases; bases outside gene matches: 3. The CDR3 loop reads CASSKDRTYEQYF. The CDR3 DNA follows: TGTGCCAGCAGCAAGGACAGGACCTACGAGCAGTACTTC.

This clonotype was counted a few times. J is TRBJ1-2 and V is TRBV4-2; 8 bases match TRBD1. The J segment lost 5 bases and the V segment lost 5 bases, leaving 16 bases of the junction unmatched. CDR3 length: 17 residues. Germline V gene sequence: CDR1 LGHNA, CDR2 YNFKEQ. The CDR3 protein is CASSTWTGPFLGYGYTF. CDR3 DNA: TGTGCCAGCAGCACCTGGACAGGGCCCTTTCTAGGTTATGGCTACACCTTC.

This sequence joins TRBV10-2 and TRBJ2-3; D remains unclear. The V gene's germline CDR1 is WSHSY and CDR2 SAAADI. The ends were cut back, 2 bases at V and 1 base at J, with 16 bases in the middle. This CDR3 comprises 17 residues. In nucleotides, the CDR3 is TGCGCCAGCAGTGAGCCCTCCGGACCTCCCCGCACAGATACGCAGTATTTT. This gives the protein CASSEPSGPPRTDTQYF.

This clonotype was seen only a few times. The rearrangement links TRBV7-2 to TRBJ2-1; D call uncertain. This CDR3 is 14 amino acids long. In germline, CDR1 is SGHTA, CDR2 FQGNSA. The V gene lost 4 bases and the J gene lost 10 bases, with 17 bases spanning the gap. DNA of the CDR3: TGTGCCAGCAGCTCTCAATTATCCTCCTACGAGCAGTTCTTC. Amino acid sequence: CASSSQLSSYEQFF.

The table lists this clonotype with a few counts. J is TRBJ2-1 and V is TRBV19; 12 bases match TRBD2. CDR3 length: 17 amino acids. J was trimmed by 4 bases and V by 6 bases; bases with no gene match: 10. Germline V gene lookup returns CDR1 LNHDA and CDR2 SQIVND (reference sequence). The CDR3 region has the DNA TGTGCCAGTAGACATGCAACTAGCGGGAGGACATACAATGAGCAGTTCTTC. Translated, it gives CASRHATSGRTYNEQFF.